This TCR beta chain was captured in a study of metastatic and nonmetastatic thyroid tumors. Across the study: Where malignant and benign thyroid patients were concerned, repertoires were compared across blood and tumor or nodule tissue.

Treatment of any kind had been given to no patient before thyroid surgery. Trimming shortened V by 0 bases and J by 2 bases, and 1 base separated the two germline ends. The CDR3 sequence is 12 residues long. CDR1 is KGHSH, CDR2 LQKENI, per germline. In this sample, this clone turned up many times. Its antigen is as yet unknown. Findings and caveats of the study: Compared with benign nodules, malignant thyroid tumors were reported to have significantly higher TCR beta diversity in both blood and tumor.

As processed by the authors: The study built a papillary thyroid cancer distant-metastasis classifier from CDR3 differences across clinicopathological groups. TCRdb ran MiXCR on the PCR reads. These V and J calls derive from TCRdb rather than the authors' analysis. The sample includes more than 20,000 clones, 18% of them seen just once. The origin of this receptor is a male donor with papillary thyroid cancer or a benign thyroid nodule (not recorded which). Some clones in this sample may be carry-over from other donors' samples. Material for sequencing was adjacent normal tissue. V gene TRBV18 combines with J gene TRBJ2-5; D uncertain. The DNA for the CDR3 is TGTGCCAGCTCACCACCGCAAGAGACCCAGTACTTC. It is translated as CASSPPQETQYF.